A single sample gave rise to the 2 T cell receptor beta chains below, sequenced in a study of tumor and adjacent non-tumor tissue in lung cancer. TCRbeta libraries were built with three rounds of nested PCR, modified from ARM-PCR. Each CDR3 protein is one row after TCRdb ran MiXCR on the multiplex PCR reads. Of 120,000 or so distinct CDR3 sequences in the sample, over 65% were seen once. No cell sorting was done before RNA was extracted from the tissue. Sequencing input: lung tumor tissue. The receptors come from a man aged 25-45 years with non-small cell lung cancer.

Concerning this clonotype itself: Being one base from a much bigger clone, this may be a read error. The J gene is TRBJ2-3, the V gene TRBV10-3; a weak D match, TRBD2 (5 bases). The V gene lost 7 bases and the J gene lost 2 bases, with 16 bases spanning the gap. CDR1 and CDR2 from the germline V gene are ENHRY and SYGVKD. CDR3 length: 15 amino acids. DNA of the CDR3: TGTGCCATCAAGTACGAGGGCAAGGACACAGATACGCAGTATTTT. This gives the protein CAIKYEGKDTDTQYF.

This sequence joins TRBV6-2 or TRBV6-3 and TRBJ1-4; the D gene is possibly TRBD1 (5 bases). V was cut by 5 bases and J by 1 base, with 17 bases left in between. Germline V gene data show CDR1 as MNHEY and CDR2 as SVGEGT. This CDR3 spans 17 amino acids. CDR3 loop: CASSRRRLGLTNEKLFF. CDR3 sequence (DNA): TGTGCCAGCAGTCGCCGCCGACTGGGGCTAACTAATGAAAAACTGTTTTTT.